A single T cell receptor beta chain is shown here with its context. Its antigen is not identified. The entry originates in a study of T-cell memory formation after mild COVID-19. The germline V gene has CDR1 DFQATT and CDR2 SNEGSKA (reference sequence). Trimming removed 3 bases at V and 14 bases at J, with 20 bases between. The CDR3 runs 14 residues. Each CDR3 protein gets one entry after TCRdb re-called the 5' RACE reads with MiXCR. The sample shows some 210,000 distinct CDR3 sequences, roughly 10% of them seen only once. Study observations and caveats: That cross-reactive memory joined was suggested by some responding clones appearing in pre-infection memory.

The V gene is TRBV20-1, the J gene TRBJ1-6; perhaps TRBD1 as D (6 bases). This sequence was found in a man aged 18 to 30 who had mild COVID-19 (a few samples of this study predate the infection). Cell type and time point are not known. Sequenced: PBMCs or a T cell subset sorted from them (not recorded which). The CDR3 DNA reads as TGCAGTGCTAGTCCCGGGAGGGGACATTCGGCCCTCCACTTT. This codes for CSASPGRGHSALHF.